One and the same sample provided the 5 T cell receptor beta chains below, sequenced in a study of T cells in Graves' hyperthyroidism and ophthalmopathy. TCR beta CDR3 regions were amplified from RNA. HTBI primers drove first-round RT-PCR of the TCR CDR3. TCRdb re-derived calls from the multiplex PCR reads in MiXCR, one entry per CDR3 protein. The data show under 550,000 distinct CDR3 sequences, 20% seen once. The sequenced sample was blood. The receptors shown here come from a man aged 35-49 years with Graves' ophthalmopathy.

The genes are TRBV19 and TRBJ2-7; possibly TRBD1 for D (6 bases). The CDR3 consists of 13 residues. Germline V gene data show CDR1 as LNHDA and CDR2 as SQIVND (reference sequence). V was shortened by 2 bases and J by 2 bases, with 7 bases between the two germline ends. The CDR3 loop is CASSIPGAYEQYF. The CDR3 nucleotides are TGTGCCAGTAGTATACCAGGGGCCTACGAGCAGTACTTC.

This clonotype was recorded at least ten times. CDR3 DNA: TGCGCCAGCGGACTAGCGGGAGGGCAGGGCTACGAGCAGTACTTC. Amino acid sequence: CASGLAGGQGYEQYF. The rearrangement uses TRBV5-1 and TRBJ2-7, with 15 nucleotides matching TRBD2. After removal of 7 bases from V and 3 bases from J, the junction contained 5 bases not matched to a gene. The length of the CDR3 is 15 residues. Germline V gene data show CDR1 as SGHRS and CDR2 as YFSETQ. Together with reference TRBV5-1 and TRBJ2-7, the CDR3 gives the full variable domain: KAGVTQTPRYLIKTRGQQVTLSCSPISGHRSVSWYQQTPGQGLQFLFEYFSETQRNKGNFPGRFSGRQFSNSRSEMNVSTLELGDSALYLCASGLAGGQGYEQYFGPGTRLTVT.

The gene calls are TRBV10-2 and TRBJ1-2; D not resolved. This CDR3 has 16 amino acids. The germline gives CDR1 WSHSY, CDR2 SAAADI. V lost 6 bases and J 2 bases, leaving 19 bases between the germline ends. CDR3 protein: CASSLTPITSNYGYTF. The CDR3 DNA is TGCGCCAGCAGCCTCACGCCGATAACTTCAAACTATGGCTACACCTTC.

The rearrangement joins TRBV29-1 to TRBJ1-2; the D is unclear. CDR1 is SQVTM and CDR2 is ANQGSEA in the germline V gene. This CDR3 region has 12 residues. V lost 3 bases and J 6 bases, leaving 11 bases between the germline ends. CDR3 nucleotide sequence: TGCAGCGTTGATACGAGGCCAGATGGCTACACCTTC. This sequence encodes CSVDTRPDGYTF. Full variable domain (remainder filled in from reference TRBV29-1 and TRBJ1-2): SAVISQKPSRDICQRGTSLTIQCQVDSQVTMMFWYRQQPGQSLTLIATANQGSEATYESGFVIDKFPISRPNLTFSTLTVSNMSPEDSSIYLCSVDTRPDGYTFGSGTRLTVV.

This clonotype has ten or more counts. J is TRBJ2-5 and V is TRBV18; D gene uncertain. The CDR3 extends over 14 amino acids. The ends were cut back, 3 bases at V and 1 base at J, with 9 bases in the middle. Germline V gene sequence: CDR1 KGHSH, CDR2 LQKENI. The CDR3 DNA reads TGTGCCAGCTCACCCCCGGGTATCCAAGAGACCCAGTACTTC. Protein sequence: CASSPPGIQETQYF. The full variable domain, in which reference TRBV18 and TRBJ2-5 provide the parts outside the CDR3, is NAGVMQNPRHLVRRRGQEARLRCSPMKGHSHVYWYRQLPEEGLKFMVYLQKENIIDESGMPKERFSAEFPKEGPSILRIQQVVRGDSAAYFCASSPPGIQETQYFGPGTRLLVL.